This paragraph covers one T cell receptor beta chain sequence. Its cognate antigen is unknown. This sample is drawn from a study of blood T cells in healthy people across ages. Study-wide results and caveats: Measured against age, TCR beta diversity per million T cells decreased in a roughly linear manner.

A second PCR, run for about 7 to 11 cycles, used a sample-barcoded 5' primer plus a J-beta primer mix. TCRdb passed the 5' RACE reads through MiXCR, listing each CDR3 protein once. Among about 1,400,000 distinct CDR3 sequences, around 59% were seen once, and the ten largest hold over 5%. Germline trimming cut 2 bases from V and 5 bases from J; bases unmatched to any gene: 3. Germline lookup yields CDR1 LNHNV and CDR2 YYDKDF (reference sequence). CDR3 length: 15 residues. The V and J genes are TRBV15 and TRBJ1-4, with 9 bases identical to TRBD1. This TCR was recovered from a man younger than 35 in good health. Material: blood. This CDR3 reads CATSRPGQGNEKLFF. Here the CDR3 DNA reads TGTGCCACCAGCAGACCCGGACAGGGGAATGAAAAACTGTTTTTT.